This T cell receptor beta chain was retrieved from a study of blood T cell repertoires in COVID-19. Study overall: PBMCs, B-cell-depleted T cells, or T cells were the source of the cDNA or gDNA that made up the material.

Followed longitudinally, the Seattle patients had been enrolled during active infection. The CDR3 contains 11 residues. Germline CDR1 MNHEY, CDR2 SVGAGI. Source study methods: Amplification from reference gene primers served as the basis for estimated nucleated cell counts. Measured with immunoSEQ multiplex PCR; TCRdb has only the in-frame clones, and not every one. V and J calls and clone size are those listed in that table; D and trimming were worked out from the DNA. Counted here are roughly 400,000 clones, about 90% occurring once; the ten biggest clones make up 2.3%. Sequencing used peripheral blood. This sequence joins TRBV6-5 and TRBJ2-7; D possibly corresponds to TRBD2 (5 bases). This TCR was sampled from a woman in her sixties with COVID-19, enrolled during active disease. CDR3 residues: CSVTEGYEQYF. CDR3 nucleotides: TGTTCGGTCACCGAGGGATACGAGCAGTACTTC.